These 7 T cell receptor beta chains originate from one sample sequenced in a study of T and B cells in COVID-19 patients. Blood genomic DNA input for TRB amplification was about 240-500 ng. TRB rearrangements were amplified by multiplex PCR with BIOMED2 TRB-A/B primers. TCRdb reprocessed the multiplex PCR reads via MiXCR and lists one record per CDR3 protein. The sample has just over 7,000 distinct CDR3 sequences, about a third seen once. The sequenced material came from blood. These TCRs come from a human donor with active COVID-19.

The gene calls are TRBV19 and TRBJ1-4, with 11 bases fitting TRBD1. CDR1 and CDR2 (germline): LNHDA, SQIVND (reference sequence). V dropped 9 bases and J dropped 5; count of bases not matched to a gene: 11. This CDR3 region has 16 residues. The CDR3 sequence: CASRGQGAGTNEKLFF. CDR3 coding DNA: TGTGCCAGCCGAGGACAGGGGGCTGGAACGAATGAAAAACTGTTTTTT.

This clonotype is judged large. V is TRBV12-3 or TRBV12-4 and J is TRBJ2-2; D uncertain. With 7 bases removed from V and 1 base from J, the gap between germline ends came to 16 bases. The CDR3 has 16 amino acids. This chain's CDR3 is CASISGFPGNTGELFF. The DNA for the CDR3 is TGTGCCAGCATTTCCGGGTTTCCGGGGAACACCGGGGAGCTGTTTTTT.

This clonotype is categorized as medium-sized. The chain links TRBV6-5 to TRBJ1-3; D remains unclear. Per the germline V gene, CDR1 is MNHEY and CDR2 is SVGAGI. The V gene lost 6 bases and the J gene lost 0 bases, with 9 bases spanning the gap. This CDR3 contains 14 residues. The CDR3 DNA sequence: TGTGCCAGCAGCCGTTCACCCTCTGGAAACACCATATATTTT. Translated, it gives CASSRSPSGNTIYF.

DNA for the CDR3: TGTGCCAGCAGCTCTCGACGAGACGATTTAGCGGGGGGGCCAACAGATACGCAGTATTTT. Protein sequence: CASSSRRDDLAGGPTDTQYF. This rearrangement joins TRBV12-3 or TRBV12-4 to TRBJ2-3, with TRBD2 matching 11 bases. With 6 bases clipped from V and 3 bases from J, the junction kept 20 bases outside the gene matches. The CDR3 has 20 amino acids.

In this sample, this clonotype is medium-sized (0.01 to 0.1%). The rearrangement joins TRBV19 to TRBJ2-1; D uncertain. Germline CDR1 reads LNHDA; CDR2 reads SQIVND (reference sequence). The V gene lost 1 base and the J gene lost 4 bases, with 5 bases spanning the gap. The CDR3 is made up of 13 amino acids. The CDR3 region has the DNA TGTGCCAGTAGTATAGGTCCGTACAATGAGCAGTTCTTC. Its protein product is CASSIGPYNEQFF.

The chain uses TRBV20-1 and TRBJ1-4, with TRBD1 matching 9 bases. CDR3 length: 16 residues. The trim removed 0 bases at V and 6 bases at J, leaving 8 bases unmatched. Germline values: CDR1 DFQATT, CDR2 SNEGSKA (reference sequence). The CDR3 coding sequence is TGCAGTGCTAGAGATAGATTGACAGGGGGGGATGAAAAACTGTTTTTT. The encoded protein is CSARDRLTGGDEKLFF.

This rearrangement joins TRBV27 to TRBJ1-1; 8 nucleotides align to TRBD1. CDR3 length: 14 amino acids. Germline CDR1 is MNHEY and CDR2 is SMNVEV (reference sequence). J gave up 4 bases and V 3 bases, and 4 bases lay outside the gene matches. CDR3 residues: CASSLVQGGTEAFF. The DNA for the CDR3 is TGTGCCAGCAGTTTGGTACAGGGGGGCACTGAAGCTTTCTTT.